This T cell receptor beta chain was recovered during a study of tumor and adjacent non-tumor tissue in lung cancer. Study-level background: The cohort had roughly 11 adenocarcinoma, a couple of squamous cell and 1 small cell patients.

Turning to this clonotype: Its matching antigen is unknown. A much larger clone is a single base away; this may be a read error.

TCRbeta libraries were built with three rounds of nested PCR, modified from ARM-PCR. TCRdb independently ran MiXCR on the multiplex PCR reads; one entry per CDR3 protein. The sample holds some 80,000 distinct CDR3 sequences, under 80% seen once. Study observations and caveats: In normal lung, the top 100 clones were significantly more dominant than in tumor.

No cell sorting was done before RNA was extracted from the tissue. Distant lung tissue was collected more than 3 cm away from the tumor edge. Chemotherapy-naive patients with new lung cancer underwent thoracic surgery in China, August–November 2014. The CDR3 totals 12 residues. Germline V CDR1 and CDR2: GTSNPN, SVGIG (reference sequence). This chain links TRBV30 with TRBJ2-5, with 7 bases identical to TRBD2. The receptor comes from a woman in her 50s with non-small cell lung cancer. Sample: distant non-tumor lung tissue. The CDR3 spells CAWCVPGGAQYF. Here the CDR3 DNA reads TGTGCCTGGTGTGTACCTGGGGGGGCCCAGTACTTC.